Below, 9 T cell receptor beta chains from the same sample are listed, as sequenced in a study of shared clonotypes between healthy human individuals. Profiling relied on immunoSEQ multiplex PCR, and the TCRdb table lists in-frame clones only, not all of them. The data show fewer than 700,000 clones, around 78% seen once. The specimen sequenced was PBMCs. These receptors came from a woman in her forties in good health. Some clones in this sample may be carry-over from other donors' samples.

With regard to this clone: The sample carries other DNA sequences with the same CDR3. This chain links TRBV5-1 with TRBJ1-4; 7 nucleotides line up with TRBD1. This CDR3 has 14 residues. J lost 4 bases, V lost 3 bases, and 3 bases had no gene match. The germline V gene encodes CDR1 SGHRS and CDR2 YFSETQ. CDR3 in DNA: TGCGCCAGCAGCTCGGGACAGAATAATGAAAAACTGTTTTTT. The encoded protein is CASSSGQNNEKLFF.

The rearrangement uses TRBV7-9 and TRBJ2-1; 7 bases fit TRBD1. Per germline, CDR1 SEHNR and CDR2 FQNEAQ (reference sequence). The CDR3 loop spans 17 amino acids. V lost 4 bases to trimming and J lost 12 bases; unmatched junction nucleotides: 21. The DNA of the CDR3 is TGTGCCAGCAGCTCCCTAAACCGGGACAGAGGATCCAATCGGCAGTTCTTC. It specifies CASSSLNRDRGSNRQFF.

This clone came up many times. The chain joins TRBV30 to TRBJ2-5, with TRBD1 matching 9 bases. This CDR3 has 15 residues. CDR1 and CDR2 from the germline V gene are GTSNPN and SVGIG (reference sequence). With 2 bases clipped from V and 5 bases from J, the junction kept 9 bases outside the gene matches. The CDR3 coding sequence is TGTGCCTGGAGTCCCGGGGACAGGGACTCCGAGACCCAGTACTTC. This gives the protein CAWSPGDRDSETQYF.

The CDR3 nucleotides read TGTGCCAGCAGTTTCGGCGGTCAAGAGACCCAGTACTTC. Its protein is CASSFGGQETQYF. The chain links TRBV27 to TRBJ2-5, with D unclear. Germline values: CDR1 MNHEY, CDR2 SMNVEV (reference sequence). This CDR3 is 13 amino acids long. V lost 3 bases and J lost 2, with 7 bases in between.

The chain uses TRBV27 and TRBJ1-2, with TRBD1 matching over 7 bases. The CDR3 is made up of 13 amino acids. Germline lookup yields CDR1 MNHEY and CDR2 SMNVEV (reference sequence). V shed 6 bases and J 8 bases; nucleotides not matched to a gene: 9. CDR3 sequence: CASRRQGFFGYTF. CDR3 in DNA: TGTGCCAGCAGGCGACAGGGCTTCTTCGGCTACACCTTC.

The CDR3 DNA reads TGTGCCAGCAGTGGTGCAGGGCCCGAGCAGTACTTC. Translated, it gives CASSGAGPEQYF. The chain employs TRBV2 and TRBJ2-7; D perhaps matches TRBD1 (5 bases). V was shortened by 4 bases and J by 6 bases, with 10 bases between the two germline ends. The CDR3 is made up of 12 amino acids. The germline V gene encodes CDR1 SNHLY and CDR2 FYNNEI.

This clone was observed a handful of times. The chain joins TRBV11-2 to TRBJ1-1; no firm D call. Germline V gene lookup returns CDR1 SGHAT and CDR2 FQNNGV. V was clipped by 5 bases and J by 3 bases, with 10 bases between them. The CDR3 is 13 residues long. CDR3 coding DNA: TGTGCCAGCAGCGAAAATGGCCACACTGAAGCTTTCTTT. Residues: CASSENGHTEAFF.

J is TRBJ2-3 and V is TRBV7-9, with 11 bases that match TRBD2. The CDR3 has 17 residues. Germline assignment: CDR1 SEHNR and CDR2 FQNEAQ (reference sequence). The V segment lost 5 bases and the J segment 4 bases; nucleotides outside the gene matches: 11. The CDR3 here is CASSRAGLAGGPDTQYF. The CDR3 bases are TGTGCCAGCAGCCGGGCGGGCCTAGCGGGAGGACCAGATACGCAGTATTTT.

V usage is TRBV10-3 and J usage is TRBJ2-1; D is unclear. V was clipped by 7 bases and J by 7 bases, with 11 bases between them. CDR3 length: 12 residues. In germline, CDR1 is ENHRY, CDR2 SYGVKD. This CDR3 is CAITSLGNEQFF. The DNA of the CDR3 is TGTGCCATCACGAGCCTGGGGAATGAGCAGTTCTTC.